This entry lists 16 T cell receptor beta chains sequenced from one sample in a study of T-cell reconstitution after alpha-beta-depleted transplantation in children. Unique molecular identifiers were incorporated into the prepared TCRbeta library. TCRdb recomputed calls from the PCR reads with MiXCR, one row per CDR3 protein. The sample lists approximately 800,000 distinct CDR3 sequences, 15% to 20% seen once, with roughly 4.8% in the top ten. This specimen consisted of PBMCs, mostly from graft donor cells, obtained 360 days after TCRalphabeta/CD19-depleted stem cell transplant. The receptor set was obtained from a male patient under 18 who had a stem cell transplant for acute lymphoblastic leukemia, so the T cells may come from the graft donor.

This clonotype was seen ten or more times. The V gene is TRBV25-1, the J gene TRBJ2-2, with TRBD2 matching over 9 bases. With V trimmed by 7 bases and J by 4 bases, 7 bases remained unmatched. This CDR3 spans 15 amino acids. Germline CDR1 reads MGHDK; CDR2 reads SYGVNS. The CDR3 DNA is TGTGCCAGCACCAGGGGGACTAGCAGCACCGGGGAGCTGTTTTTT. This gives the protein CASTRGTSSTGELFF.

The V gene is TRBV20-1, the J gene TRBJ2-7; 7 bases line up with TRBD1. V lost 3 bases to trimming and J lost 6 bases; unmatched junction nucleotides: 2. The V gene's germline CDR1 is DFQATT and CDR2 SNEGSKA (reference sequence). The CDR3 runs to 11 residues. CDR3 sequence reads: CSARRGREQYF. In DNA, the CDR3 is TGCAGTGCTAGGAGGGGGCGCGAGCAGTACTTC.

The J gene is TRBJ2-7, the V gene TRBV4-1, with 7 bases that match TRBD1. The CDR3 is made up of 15 amino acids. Germline V gene lookup returns CDR1 MGHRA and CDR2 YSYEKL. V shed 3 bases and J 3 bases; nucleotides not matched to a gene: 8. The CDR3 loop reads CASSQIRDSYYEQYF. The CDR3 coding sequence is TGCGCCAGCAGCCAGATCCGGGACAGTTACTACGAGCAGTACTTC.

This clonotype showed up just a few times. The chain recombines TRBV7-9 with TRBJ2-4; D is unclear. Per germline, CDR1 SEHNR and CDR2 FQNEAQ (reference sequence). This CDR3 spans 17 amino acids. V lost 3 bases and J 0 bases, leaving 15 bases between the germline ends. This CDR3 is CASSLTADTIAKNIQYF. The CDR3 DNA is TGTGCCAGCAGCTTGACCGCGGATACCATAGCCAAAAACATTCAGTACTTC.

A few counts support this clonotype. The V and J genes are TRBV18 and TRBJ2-1; no clear D gene. In germline, CDR1 is KGHSH, CDR2 LQKENI. V was trimmed by 0 bases and J by 3 bases, leaving 3 bases between them. CDR3 length equals 13 residues. In DNA form, the CDR3 reads TGTGCCAGCTCACCACCTTTCTACAATGAGCAGTTCTTC. As protein: CASSPPFYNEQFF.

This chain connects TRBV12-3 or TRBV12-4 to TRBJ2-1, with D possibly TRBD2 on 6 matching bases. Trimming left V 2 bases short and J 10 bases short, with 18 bases between. The CDR3 covers 15 residues. The CDR3 spells CASSLWGDGWGEQFF. CDR3 in DNA: TGTGCCAGCAGTTTATGGGGGGACGGATGGGGAGAGCAGTTCTTC.

J is TRBJ2-3 and V is TRBV3-1; 7 bases are shared with TRBD2. The CDR3 totals 15 residues. Per germline, CDR1 LGHDT and CDR2 YNNKEL (reference sequence). V trimming: 4 bases; J trimming: 2 bases; junction bases outside the gene matches: 6. CDR3 protein: CASSRGRGVTDTQYF. The CDR3, as DNA: TGTGCCAGCAGCCGCGGGAGAGGAGTCACAGATACGCAGTATTTT.

The J gene is TRBJ2-2, the V gene TRBV24-1; tentatively, D is TRBD1 or TRBD2 (5 bases each). The CDR3 is 17 residues long. The ends were cut back, 3 bases at V and 0 bases at J, with 13 bases in the middle. Germline values: CDR1 KGHDR, CDR2 SFDVKD. DNA for the CDR3: TGTGCCACCAGTGATCGCCCGGGACCCCCGAACACCGGGGAGCTGTTTTTT. Amino acids: CATSDRPGPPNTGELFF.

For the CDR3, the DNA is TGTGCCAGCAGCTACGAGTTCGGAAATCAGCCCCAGCATTTT. Translated, it gives CASSYEFGNQPQHF. The rearrangement uses TRBV7-8 and TRBJ1-5, with D uncertain. The CDR3 runs to 14 residues. V was clipped by 4 bases and J by 4 bases, with 11 bases between them. Germline CDR1 reads SGHVS; CDR2 reads FQNEAQ.

The chain recombines TRBV15 with TRBJ2-7, with TRBD1 as a possible D gene (6 bases). The CDR3 consists of 18 residues. Germline lookup yields CDR1 LNHNV and CDR2 YYDKDF (reference sequence). V shed 2 bases and J shed 6 bases, with 26 bases lying between them. CDR3 amino acids: CATSRTQDRLSTGPEQYF. The CDR3 DNA sequence: TGTGCCACCAGCAGAACCCAGGACAGACTGTCTACGGGTCCCGAGCAGTACTTC.

J is TRBJ2-5 and V is TRBV25-1; D assignment may be TRBD1 or TRBD2 (6 bases each). Trimming removed 1 base at V and 5 bases at J, with 11 bases between. This CDR3 is 14 amino acids long. Germline lookup yields CDR1 MGHDK and CDR2 SYGVNS. CDR3 nucleotide sequence: TGTGCCAGCAGTGAATGGGTAGGGGGGGAGACCCAGTACTTC. This translates into CASSEWVGGETQYF.

The rearrangement links TRBV19 to TRBJ2-1; TRBD1 is a possible D gene (6 bases). The CDR3 sequence is 16 residues long. CDR1 and CDR2 (germline): LNHDA, SQIVND (reference sequence). V gave up 5 bases and J gave up 2 bases, with 16 bases separating them. CDR3 DNA: TGTGCCAGTAGTGGTTACCGAGGGGGTACCTACAATGAGCAGTTCTTC. Its translation: CASSGYRGGTYNEQFF.

The rearrangement uses TRBV9 and TRBJ2-7, with 11 bases matching TRBD2. Germline-derived CDR1 and CDR2 are SGDLS and YYNGEE. The junction had 6 bases not matched to a gene; V was cut back by 6 bases and J by 4 bases. The CDR3 extends over 14 amino acids. For the CDR3, the DNA is TGTGCCAGCAACGCGGGACTAGCGGTATACGAGCAGTACTTC. It is translated as CASNAGLAVYEQYF.

CDR3 nucleotides: TGTGCCAGCAGCCAAGAGGTAATAGCGGGAGTGGCGACCTACGAGCAGTACTTC. Translation gives CASSQEVIAGVATYEQYF. The genes are TRBV4-2 and TRBJ2-7; 9 bases match TRBD2. The V and J ends lost 0 bases and 2 bases, in that order; junction bases with no gene match: 11. The CDR3 covers 18 residues. CDR1 and CDR2 (germline): LGHNA, YNFKEQ.

The V call is TRBV12-3 or TRBV12-4, the J call TRBJ2-4; 11 bases align to TRBD1. The CDR3 has 17 residues. The trim removed 3 bases at V and 2 bases at J, leaving 6 bases unmatched. CDR3 region: CASSLDRGRLSKNIQYF. The DNA of the CDR3 is TGTGCCAGCAGTTTGGACAGGGGGCGCTTGTCCAAAAACATTCAGTACTTC.

The chain links TRBV10-3 to TRBJ2-7; D unresolved. Trimming removed 2 bases at V and 8 bases at J, with 13 bases between. CDR1 is ENHRY and CDR2 is SYGVKD in the germline V gene. This CDR3 is 13 amino acids long. The CDR3 sequence: CAISEEPGRKQYF. The CDR3 DNA sequence: TGTGCCATCAGTGAGGAGCCGGGTCGCAAGCAGTACTTC.